The entry below describes one TCR beta chain. What it binds is unknown. Trimming removed 3 bases from V and 6 bases from J; junction bases left unmatched: 5. Per the germline V gene, CDR1 is MGHDK and CDR2 is SYGVNS. The CDR3 has 13 amino acids. Assay used: immunoSEQ multiplex PCR; TCRdb lists only in-frame clones, some missing. The table has around 100,000 clones, about 87% seen once. These data belong to a study of identifying expanded T cells in peripheral blood. Study-level points and caveats: Across healthy donors, higher total template counts meant significantly greater approximately two-week count variance. About 1.2 clones differed between technical replicates, versus about 16 and 19 over time.

Healthy donors had no documented immune events, such as infections, while sampled. Sequenced sample: blood. The chain carries TRBV25-1 and TRBJ2-7; 7 bases align to TRBD1. The TCR was taken from a person between 18 and 70 years old in good health. The DNA of the CDR3 is TGTGCCAGCAGTGACACAGGGGAAGGCGAGCAGTACTTC. Translated: CASSDTGEGEQYF.